A single T cell receptor (beta chain) is shown here with its context. Authors' methods: By means of reference gene primer amplification, nucleated cell counts were estimated. Assay used: immunoSEQ multiplex PCR; TCRdb lists only in-frame clones, some missing. The V and J calls and clone size are taken from that table; D and trimming were inferred from the DNA. The sample includes 180,000 or so clones, approximately 86% of them seen just once. Germline CDR1 and CDR2: SGHRS and YFSETQ. This CDR3 region has 16 residues. With 0 bases removed from V and 0 bases from J, the gap between germline ends came to 12 bases. The sample comes from a study of blood T cell repertoires in COVID-19. The wider study: Acute and convalescent COVID-19 samples came from the United States, Italy and Spain. Nucleic acid was either cDNA or gDNA, and it came from T cells, B-cell-depleted T cells, or PBMCs.

The source material was peripheral blood. The rearrangement links TRBV5-1 to TRBJ2-5; tentatively, D is TRBD2 (5 bases). The TCR originated in a man in his sixties with acute or convalescent COVID-19. The CDR3 DNA reads as TGCGCCAGCAGCTTGGGCAGCGGTCTGTACCAAGAGACCCAGTACTTC. It encodes CASSLGSGLYQETQYF.